These 14 T cell receptor beta chains originate from one sample sequenced in a study of OX40 agonist ivuxolimab in advanced cancers. The method was immunoSEQ multiplex PCR; TCRdb's version includes in-frame clones alone and lacks a portion of them. The data show approximately 30,000 clones, around 79% seen once. The sample was CD4+ or CD8+ T cells sorted from blood, taken in a trial of the OX40 agonist ivuxolimab. These receptors were taken from an adult with an advanced solid tumor such as melanoma, head and neck, liver or kidney cancer.

This chain uses TRBV19 with TRBJ2-3, with TRBD1 matching over 8 bases. Trimming removed 5 bases from V and 4 bases from J; junction bases left unmatched: 8. From germline, CDR1 is LNHDA and CDR2 SQIVND (reference sequence). This CDR3 spans 15 amino acids. The CDR3 sequence is CASSDQGARADTQYF. The CDR3 DNA reads as TGTGCCAGTAGTGACCAGGGGGCGCGCGCAGATACGCAGTATTTT.

The gene calls are TRBV13 and TRBJ2-7; a weak D match, TRBD1 (6 bases). Germline V gene data show CDR1 as PRHDT and CDR2 as FYEKMQ (reference sequence). CDR3 length equals 15 residues. V was trimmed by 5 bases and J by 7 bases, leaving 21 bases between them. The CDR3 DNA reads as TGTGCCAGCAGCGAGACCCTCACAGGGTTTCGGGAGCAGTACTTC. It translates to CASSETLTGFREQYF.

The V and J genes are TRBV14 and TRBJ2-3; D might be TRBD2 (6 bases). CDR3 length equals 16 residues. Trimming removed 5 bases at V and 6 bases at J, with 21 bases between. Germline V gene data show CDR1 as SGHDN and CDR2 as FVKESK. CDR3 amino acids: CASSTTGLRIYDTQYF. The CDR3 DNA is TGTGCCAGCAGCACTACGGGACTCCGAATTTATGATACGCAGTATTTT.

This clone turned up a few times. The V and J genes are TRBV4-1 and TRBJ2-7, with D possibly matching TRBD1 (6 bases). Germline V CDR1 and CDR2: MGHRA, YSYEKL. The CDR3 consists of 17 residues. V was shortened by 5 bases and J by 2 bases, with 22 bases between the two germline ends. CDR3 in DNA: TGCGCCAGCAGCGGAATGGGAAGGGACAAGGTGACCTACGAGCAGTACTTC. Residues: CASSGMGRDKVTYEQYF.

Written as DNA, the CDR3 is TGTGCCAGCAGTTCCCACATCGACAGGGGGTCCGGGGAGCTGTTTTTT. It yields the protein CASSSHIDRGSGELFF. The genes are TRBV28 and TRBJ2-2; 9 positions agree with TRBD1. CDR1 and CDR2 from the germline V gene are MDHEN and SYDVKM. Trimming removed 4 bases from V and 6 bases from J; junction bases left unmatched: 9. There are 16 residues in the CDR3.

The chain recombines TRBV29-1 with TRBJ1-2; D remains unclear. This CDR3 is 13 amino acids long. Deletions cut 1 base from V and 9 bases from J, with 15 bases between. Germline assignment: CDR1 SQVTM and CDR2 ANQGSEA. The CDR3: CSVEGTAGGSYTF. CDR3 DNA: TGCAGCGTTGAAGGGACCGCGGGCGGGAGCTACACCTTC.

The chain couples TRBV11-2 to TRBJ2-2; 10 nucleotides match TRBD2. The germline V gene encodes CDR1 SGHAT and CDR2 FQNNGV. The CDR3 is 19 amino acids. The J segment lost 4 bases and the V segment lost 5 bases, leaving 16 bases of the junction unmatched. The DNA of the CDR3 is TGTGCCAGCAGCCAAGGCTTGTGGCTAGCGGGAGAAGGCACCGGGGAGCTGTTTTTT. Translating gives CASSQGLWLAGEGTGELFF.

The chain links TRBV19 to TRBJ2-7; D remains ambiguous. The V gene lost 3 bases and the J gene lost 2 bases, with 8 bases spanning the gap. The germline gives CDR1 LNHDA, CDR2 SQIVND (reference sequence). The CDR3 contains 13 residues. The chain's CDR3 is CASSIRGTYEQYF. The CDR3 nucleotides read TGTGCCAGTAGTATCCGCGGAACCTACGAGCAGTACTTC.

This clone was recorded a few times. The V and J genes are TRBV15 and TRBJ2-5, with 7 bases matching TRBD2. Losses at the gene ends were 0 bases for V and 0 bases for J; bases not matched to a gene: 7. Looked up from germline, CDR1 is LNHNV and CDR2 is YYDKDF (reference sequence). This CDR3 region has 17 residues. CDR3 in amino acids: CATSRDASGAYQETQYF. As DNA, the CDR3 is TGTGCCACCAGCAGAGACGCTAGCGGAGCGTACCAAGAGACCCAGTACTTC.

This chain uses TRBV10-3 with TRBJ1-1; D is undetermined. In germline, CDR1 is ENHRY, CDR2 SYGVKD. V gave up 2 bases and J gave up 8 bases, with 9 bases separating them. CDR3 length: 12 residues. The CDR3 nucleotides are TGTGCCATCAGTGAGGGAATGTTAGAAGCTTTCTTT. Translation gives CAISEGMLEAFF.

CDR3 protein: CASSAGTGLNEQFF. Here the CDR3 DNA reads TGTGCCAGCAGTGCCGGGACAGGGCTAAATGAGCAGTTCTTC. The chain is built from TRBV2 and TRBJ2-1; 9 nucleotides line up with TRBD1. V shed 4 bases, J shed 7 bases, and the junction held 5 bases outside the gene matches. The CDR3 consists of 14 residues. Looked up from germline, CDR1 is SNHLY and CDR2 is FYNNEI.

This sequence joins TRBV6-1 and TRBJ2-5, with a tentative D call TRBD2 (5 bases). V was clipped by 2 bases and J by 4 bases, with 20 bases between them. This CDR3 region has 17 residues. Germline V gives CDR1 MNHNS, CDR2 SASEGT. This CDR3 reads CASSEFGPGGVVETQYF. CDR3 nucleotide sequence: TGTGCCAGCAGTGAATTTGGACCCGGAGGTGTAGTAGAGACCCAGTACTTC.

With respect to this clone: An end of the junction differs from the germline gene, which may be a read error. This CDR3 is also generated by other DNA sequences in the sample. The chain uses TRBV7-8 and TRBJ2-7, with D maybe TRBD2 (5 bases). The CDR3 has 14 amino acids. CDR1 is SGHVS, CDR2 FQNEAQ, per germline. The CDR3 region has the DNA TGTGCCAGCAGCCTAGCAGGAGGTAACTACGAGCAGTACTTC. Protein product: CASSLAGGNYEQYF.

This sequence joins TRBV5-1 and TRBJ2-3; TRBD1 aligns across 10 bases. CDR3 length equals 18 residues. The junction had 9 bases not matched to a gene; V was cut back by 0 bases and J by 2 bases. Germline V gene data show CDR1 as SGHRS and CDR2 as YFSETQ. The CDR3 spells CASSLGDRGPSYTDTQYF. CDR3 DNA sequence: TGCGCCAGCAGCTTGGGGGACAGGGGTCCATCTTACACAGATACGCAGTATTTT. Complete variable domain (other parts from reference TRBV5-1 and TRBJ2-3): KAGVTQTPRYLIKTRGQQVTLSCSPISGHRSVSWYQQTPGQGLQFLFEYFSETQRNKGNFPGRFSGRQFSNSRSEMNVSTLELGDSALYLCASSLGDRGPSYTDTQYFGPGTRLTVL.